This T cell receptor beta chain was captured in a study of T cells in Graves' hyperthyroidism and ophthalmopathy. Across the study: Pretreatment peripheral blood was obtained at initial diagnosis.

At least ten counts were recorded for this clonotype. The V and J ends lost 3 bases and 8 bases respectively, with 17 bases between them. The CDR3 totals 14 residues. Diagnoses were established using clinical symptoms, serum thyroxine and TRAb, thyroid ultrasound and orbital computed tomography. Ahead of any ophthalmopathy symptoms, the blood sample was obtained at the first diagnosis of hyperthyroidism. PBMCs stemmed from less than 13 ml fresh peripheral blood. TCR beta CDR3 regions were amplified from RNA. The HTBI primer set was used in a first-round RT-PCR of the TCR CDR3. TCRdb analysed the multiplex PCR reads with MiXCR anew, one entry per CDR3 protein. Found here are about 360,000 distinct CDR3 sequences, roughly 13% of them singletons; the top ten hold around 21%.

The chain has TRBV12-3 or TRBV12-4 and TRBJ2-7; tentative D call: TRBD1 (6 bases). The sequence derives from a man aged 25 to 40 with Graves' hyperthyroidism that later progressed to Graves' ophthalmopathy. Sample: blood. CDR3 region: CASSFTGTPAQQYF. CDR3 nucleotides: TGTGCCAGCAGTTTCACCGGGACACCTGCCCAGCAGTACTTC.